The 22 T cell receptor beta chains below were found in one sample sequenced in a study of blood T cell repertoires in COVID-19 (dated by TCRdb to the early 2020s). Library preparation was by the immunoSEQ multiplex PCR assay. Not all clones reach the TCRdb copy of this immuneACCESS table, which keeps in-frame sequences only. Checked studies attribute under half of the gap to unresolved V genes and leave the rest unexplained. The sample yields a few hundred thousand clones; 70% to 90% were counted once. Jointly, the top ten make up about 6.2% of the sample. The specimen sequenced was PBMCs or T cells enriched from blood (not recorded which). All receptors come from a woman in her fifties or sixties who had been exposed to COVID-19.

The rearrangement uses TRBV3-1 (or the pseudogene TRBV3-2) and TRBJ1-3; TRBD1 aligns across 9 bases. The CDR3 runs to 17 residues. Germline-derived CDR1 and CDR2 are LGHDT and YNNKEL (reference sequence). Trimming cost V 1 base and J 4 bases; bases outside gene matches: 8. For the CDR3, the DNA is TGTGCCAGCAGCCAAGGCGACGGGACAGGGACGGGAAACACCATATATTTT. It codes for CASSQGDGTGTGNTIYF.

This sequence joins TRBV19 and TRBJ2-1; TRBD2 aligns across 12 bases. Germline V CDR1 and CDR2: LNHDA, SQIVND (reference sequence). This CDR3 is built from 15 residues. The ends lost 5 bases at V and 6 bases at J; junction bases unmatched: 5. The CDR3 is CASSPSGGASNEQFF. The DNA of the CDR3 is TGTGCCAGTAGTCCTAGCGGGGGGGCTTCCAATGAGCAGTTCTTC. Full variable domain (remainder filled in from reference TRBV19 and TRBJ2-1): DGGITQSPKYLFRKEGQNVTLSCEQNLNHDAMYWYRQDPGQGLRLIYYSQIVNDFQKGDIAEGYSVSREKKESFPLTVTSAQKNPTAFYLCASSPSGGASNEQFFGPGTRLTVL.

The table lists this clone with a count of one. The chain has TRBV20-1 and TRBJ1-2; D may be TRBD1 (6 bases). The CDR3 covers 14 residues. The V end was cut by 3 bases, the J end by 1 base, with 12 bases between. The germline CDR1 and CDR2 sequences are DFQATT and SNEGSKA (reference sequence). Here the CDR3 reads CSASGDTLNYGYTF. CDR3 bases: TGCAGTGCTAGTGGGGACACCCTTAACTATGGCTACACCTTC.

This clone has just a few counts. The rearrangement joins TRBV18 to TRBJ1-2; unclear D gene. CDR3 length: 13 amino acids. The germline gives CDR1 KGHSH, CDR2 LQKENI. Trimming pared 2 bases from V and 5 bases from J, leaving 9 bases between. DNA of the CDR3: TGTGCCAGCTCACCAGACCAGGATTATGGCTACACCTTC. Its translation: CASSPDQDYGYTF.

The genes are TRBV10-2 and TRBJ2-3; TRBD1 matches 10 bases. The CDR3 has 16 amino acids. Germline-derived CDR1 and CDR2 are WSHSY and SAAADI. After removal of 5 bases from V and 3 bases from J, the junction contained 8 bases not matched to a gene. CDR3 coding DNA: TGCGCCAGCAGTCCTCAGGACAGGGGGTTTACAGATACGCAGTATTTT. It specifies CASSPQDRGFTDTQYF.

The rearrangement uses TRBV19 and TRBJ1-1; no clear D gene. V dropped 5 bases and J dropped 5 bases, with 12 bases sitting between them. The CDR3 extends over 13 amino acids. The V gene's germline CDR1 is LNHDA and CDR2 SQIVND (reference sequence). The DNA of the CDR3 is TGTGCCAGTAGTCTCCACAGAGGGACTGAAGCTTTCTTT. Its protein is CASSLHRGTEAFF.

Only one count was recorded for this clone. The sample contains more than one DNA sequence encoding this CDR3. The chain couples TRBV29-1 to TRBJ1-3; D unclear. The CDR3 length is 13 residues. Germline V gene data show CDR1 as SQVTM and CDR2 as ANQGSEA. The V and J ends lost 6 bases and 0 bases respectively, with 9 bases between them. CDR3 residues: CSVRVSSGNTIYF. CDR3 nucleotides: TGCAGCGTAAGAGTGAGCTCTGGAAACACCATATATTTT.

The CDR3 protein is CASSLPRGNTIYF. The CDR3 nucleotides are TGTGCCAGCAGCTTACCGAGGGGAAACACCATATATTTT. The chain is built from TRBV28 and TRBJ1-3; D is unresolved. CDR3 length equals 13 residues. Trimming pared 6 bases from V and 4 bases from J, leaving 10 bases between. Germline CDR1 is MDHEN and CDR2 is SYDVKM.

This chain connects TRBV2 to TRBJ1-5; tentatively, D is TRBD1 (5 bases). CDR3 length equals 11 residues. The V and J ends lost 8 bases and 3 bases respectively, with 5 bases between them. Germline loops: CDR1 SNHLY, CDR2 FYNNEI. CDR3 in amino acids: CASGANQPQHF. As DNA, the CDR3 is TGTGCCAGCGGGGCCAATCAGCCCCAGCATTTT.

The V call is TRBV6-5, the J call TRBJ1-1; D gene ambiguous. CDR1 and CDR2 from the germline V gene are MNHEY and SVGAGI. With 6 bases removed from V and 6 bases from J, the gap between germline ends came to 17 bases. The CDR3 length is 14 residues. This CDR3 is CASSEGPLFAEAFF. The CDR3 bases are TGTGCCAGCAGCGAGGGCCCCTTATTCGCTGAAGCTTTCTTT.

This clone was observed once. The rearrangement joins TRBV19 to TRBJ2-1; the match to TRBD1 covers 9 bases. Germline V gene data show CDR1 as LNHDA and CDR2 as SQIVND (reference sequence). This CDR3 comprises 16 residues. V shed 1 base, J shed 6 bases, and the junction held 7 bases outside the gene matches. CDR3 nucleotides: TGTGCCAGTAGTATAGTCAGGGGACAGGGAGGCAATGAGCAGTTCTTC. Its protein product is CASSIVRGQGGNEQFF.

The genes are TRBV5-1 and TRBJ2-2, with D possibly being TRBD1 (5 bases). CDR1 and CDR2 (germline): SGHRS, YFSETQ. V gave up 0 bases and J gave up 0 bases, with 9 bases separating them. This CDR3 is built from 16 residues. CDR3 sequence: CASSLGARANTGELFF. CDR3 nucleotide sequence: TGCGCCAGCAGCTTGGGTGCCAGGGCGAACACCGGGGAGCTGTTTTTT.

The V gene is TRBV19, the J gene TRBJ2-1, with 10 bases lining up with TRBD2. The length of the CDR3 is 15 residues. The germline gives CDR1 LNHDA, CDR2 SQIVND (reference sequence). V gave up 2 bases and J gave up 6 bases; unmatched junction bases: 4. CDR3 residues: CASSIILAGSNEQFF. The CDR3, as DNA: TGTGCCAGTAGTATAATACTAGCGGGGAGCAATGAGCAGTTCTTC.

Regarding this clone: The junction shows a germline mismatch at one end, possibly a read error. This chain links TRBV28 with TRBJ2-7; a weak D match, TRBD2 (5 bases). The CDR3 totals 12 residues. CDR1 is MDHEN and CDR2 is SYDVKM in the germline V gene. The chain's CDR3 is CASSFGIEGLGF. CDR3 nucleotides: TGTGCCAGCAGTTTCGGGATAGAGGGTTTGGGGTTC.

The rearrangement links TRBV4-1 to TRBJ1-1; 8 bases are shared with TRBD1. There are 17 residues in the CDR3. Trimming cost V 4 bases and J 3 bases; bases outside gene matches: 13. Germline V gene data show CDR1 as MGHRA and CDR2 as YSYEKL. This chain's CDR3 is CASSPLGAGGRDTEAFF. The DNA for the CDR3 is TGCGCCAGCAGCCCTTTAGGGGCAGGGGGCCGGGACACTGAAGCTTTCTTT.

The CDR3 here is CASSLEWTVQGAFF. In DNA form, the CDR3 reads TGTGCCAGCAGCTTAGAGTGGACCGTTCAGGGTGCTTTCTTT. The chain carries TRBV11-2 and TRBJ1-1, with D possibly being TRBD1 (5 bases). This CDR3 is built from 14 residues. CDR1 and CDR2 (germline): SGHAT, FQNNGV. Trimming shortened V by 0 bases and J by 11 bases, and 16 bases separated the two germline ends.

V gene TRBV19 combines with J gene TRBJ2-3, with TRBD1 matching 7 bases. CDR3 size: 13 residues. V lost 6 bases to trimming and J lost 6 bases; unmatched junction nucleotides: 6. Germline V gene sequence: CDR1 LNHDA, CDR2 SQIVND (reference sequence). CDR3 region: CASSGTARDTQYF. Here the CDR3 DNA reads TGTGCCAGTAGCGGGACAGCAAGGGATACGCAGTATTTT.

This clone was counted between two and nine times. The chain uses TRBV10-2 and TRBJ2-3; 13 bases align to TRBD2. Germline loops: CDR1 WSHSY, CDR2 SAAADI. The CDR3 loop spans 16 amino acids. V lost 4 bases, J lost 4 bases, and 5 bases stayed unmatched. In DNA, the CDR3 is TGCGCCAGCAGTGGCGGACTAGCGGGGGTCTCAGATACGCAGTATTTT. Amino acid sequence: CASSGGLAGVSDTQYF.

J is TRBJ2-2 and V is TRBV19, with D unclear. This CDR3 contains 15 residues. V gave up 5 bases and J gave up 0 bases, with 10 bases separating them. Germline V gene lookup returns CDR1 LNHDA and CDR2 SQIVND (reference sequence). The CDR3 protein is CASSLTPPNTGELFF. CDR3 bases: TGTGCCAGTAGTCTTACACCGCCGAACACCGGGGAGCTGTTTTTT. Full variable domain (rest looked up from reference TRBV19 and TRBJ2-2): DGGITQSPKYLFRKEGQNVTLSCEQNLNHDAMYWYRQDPGQGLRLIYYSQIVNDFQKGDIAEGYSVSREKKESFPLTVTSAQKNPTAFYLCASSLTPPNTGELFFGEGSRLTVL.

The rearrangement joins TRBV30 to TRBJ1-4; D is ambiguous. Germline CDR1 GTSNPN, CDR2 SVGIG (reference sequence). This CDR3 contains 13 residues. Trimming took off 4 bases at V and 5 bases at J, with 11 bases between the two ends. CDR3 sequence reads: CAWNYRGNEKLFF. CDR3 bases: TGTGCCTGGAACTACCGGGGAAATGAAAAACTGTTTTTT.

The rearrangement joins TRBV10-3 to TRBJ2-3; 10 nucleotides line up with TRBD2. In germline, CDR1 is ENHRY, CDR2 SYGVKD. The V and J ends lost 8 bases and 3 bases, in that order; junction bases with no gene match: 5. The CDR3 length is 14 residues. The CDR3 is CAIWRGLATDTQYF. CDR3 coding DNA: TGTGCCATCTGGAGGGGACTAGCGACAGATACGCAGTATTTT.

The V gene is TRBV10-2, the J gene TRBJ2-6; D is perhaps TRBD1 (6 bases). The V gene's germline CDR1 is WSHSY and CDR2 SAAADI. V was shortened by 6 bases and J by 0 bases, with 12 bases between the two germline ends. The CDR3 runs 16 residues. This chain's CDR3 is CASRNLRGSGANVLTF. The CDR3 region has the DNA TGCGCCAGCAGGAACCTCAGGGGCTCTGGGGCCAACGTCCTGACTTTC.